The 10 T cell receptor beta chains below were found in one sample sequenced in a study of blood T cell repertoires in COVID-19. The method was immunoSEQ multiplex PCR; TCRdb's version includes in-frame clones alone and lacks a portion of them. This table has about 260,000 clones, about 88% appearing once. Specimen: peripheral blood. Source of these receptors: a man in his late teens or twenties with active or convalescent COVID-19.

This chain uses TRBV19 with TRBJ2-2; 10 bases agree with TRBD1. The ends lost 3 bases at V and 7 bases at J; junction bases unmatched: 14. The CDR3 has 18 amino acids. The germline V gene has CDR1 LNHDA and CDR2 SQIVND (reference sequence). CDR3 sequence reads: CASSISMGRQGAVGELFF. The CDR3 DNA follows: TGTGCCAGTAGTATTAGTATGGGGAGACAGGGGGCCGTCGGGGAGCTGTTTTTT.

The chain combines TRBV19 with TRBJ2-6, with 13 bases identical to TRBD2. The V segment lost 7 bases and the J segment 3 bases; nucleotides outside the gene matches: 6. The CDR3 extends over 17 amino acids. From germline, CDR1 is LNHDA and CDR2 SQIVND (reference sequence). CDR3 DNA: TGTGCCAGTAAGCAAACTAGCGGGAGGGATGGGGCCAACGTCCTGACTTTC. Residues: CASKQTSGRDGANVLTF.

The chain employs TRBV4-1 and TRBJ2-1; D unclear. Germline V CDR1 and CDR2: MGHRA, YSYEKL. The CDR3 totals 11 residues. Trimming shortened V by 0 bases and J by 9 bases, and 3 bases separated the two germline ends. The chain's CDR3 is CASSQDSEQFF. CDR3 DNA sequence: TGCGCCAGCAGCCAAGACTCTGAGCAGTTCTTC.

This chain connects TRBV6-6 to TRBJ2-7; D gene ambiguous. The CDR3 extends over 12 amino acids. Trimming removed 4 bases from V and 3 bases from J, with 7 bases in between. CDR1 is MNHNY and CDR2 is SVGAGI in the germline V gene (reference sequence). CDR3 amino acids: CASSLGVYEQYF. The CDR3 nucleotides read TGTGCCAGCAGTTTAGGAGTCTACGAGCAGTACTTC.

There are a few counts of this clone. V and J are TRBV5-1 and TRBJ2-7; TRBD2 matches at 7 bases. The CDR3 spans 12 residues. Germline V gene lookup returns CDR1 SGHRS and CDR2 YFSETQ. J lost 5 bases, V lost 8 bases, and 7 bases had no gene match. The CDR3 here is CASGLDIHEQYF. DNA for the CDR3: TGCGCCAGTGGACTAGATATTCACGAGCAGTACTTC.

The chain is built from TRBV5-4 and TRBJ2-3; D gene uncertain. The ends were cut back, 5 bases at V and 1 base at J, with 11 bases in the middle. The CDR3 consists of 14 residues. The germline gives CDR1 SGHNT, CDR2 YYREEE (reference sequence). Here the CDR3 reads CASSRRVGTDTQYF. For the CDR3, the DNA is TGTGCCAGCAGTCGGAGAGTGGGCACAGATACGCAGTATTTT.

The V and J genes are TRBV4-3 and TRBJ2-7; TRBD1 agrees at 8 bases. Germline V gene lookup returns CDR1 LGHNA and CDR2 YSLEER. The V and J ends lost 0 bases and 1 base, in that order; junction bases with no gene match: 11. CDR3 length: 18 amino acids. The CDR3 is CASSQDLGQGAWSYEQYF. The CDR3 DNA follows: TGCGCCAGCAGCCAAGATCTTGGGCAGGGGGCTTGGTCCTACGAGCAGTACTTC.

The chain employs TRBV3-1 (or the pseudogene TRBV3-2) and TRBJ1-6; D may be TRBD1 (5 bases). The CDR3 sequence is 15 residues long. V was shortened by 3 bases and J by 7 bases, with 13 bases between the two germline ends. CDR1 and CDR2 (germline): LGHDT, YNNKEL (reference sequence). Here the CDR3 reads CASSQTGTENSPLHF. Written as DNA, the CDR3 is TGTGCCAGCAGCCAGACCGGGACTGAAAATTCACCCCTCCACTTT.

J is TRBJ1-2 and V is TRBV11-2; 10 bases are shared with TRBD1. The CDR3 sequence is 18 residues long. V gave up 3 bases and J gave up 0 bases; unmatched junction bases: 10. Germline CDR1 SGHAT, CDR2 FQNNGV. For the CDR3, the DNA is TGTGCCAGCAGCTTGCAACCGGGACAGGGGTTGGCTAACTATGGCTACACCTTC. Amino acids: CASSLQPGQGLANYGYTF.

The rearrangement joins TRBV7-2 to TRBJ2-2; D possibly corresponds to TRBD1 (6 bases). The length of the CDR3 is 15 residues. The V and J ends lost 5 bases and 6 bases respectively, with 16 bases between them. Germline V gene data show CDR1 as SGHTA and CDR2 as FQGNSA. CDR3 DNA: TGTGCCAGCAGCCAGGACAGCCGACTGGCCGGGGAGCTGTTTTTT. Translated, it gives CASSQDSRLAGELFF.